Reported below is one T cell receptor (beta chain). Its cognate antigen is unknown. cDNA came from roughly 0.53 to 1 ug RNA primed by random hexamers. TCRdb re-called the immunoSEQ multiplex PCR reads through MiXCR, storing one row per CDR3 protein. The table records 150,000 to 200,000 distinct CDR3 sequences, about 94% of them present only once. These data are taken from a study of CD8 T cells in Susac syndrome. The study, taken as a whole, reports: The study conceded that its TCR sequencing and HLA analysis involved relatively few individuals.

The junction had 11 bases not matched to a gene; V was cut back by 4 bases and J by 7 bases. The CDR3 runs to 14 residues. Germline lookup yields CDR1 DFQATT and CDR2 SNEGSKA (reference sequence). The sample was CD4+ T cells from PBMCs. This clonotype was sampled from a human donor with multiple sclerosis. This chain links TRBV20-1 with TRBJ1-2; 8 bases map to TRBD1. CDR3 nucleotide sequence: TGCAGTGCTAATGGGATCCAGGGGGCTGGTGGCTACACCTTC. This gives the protein CSANGIQGAGGYTF.